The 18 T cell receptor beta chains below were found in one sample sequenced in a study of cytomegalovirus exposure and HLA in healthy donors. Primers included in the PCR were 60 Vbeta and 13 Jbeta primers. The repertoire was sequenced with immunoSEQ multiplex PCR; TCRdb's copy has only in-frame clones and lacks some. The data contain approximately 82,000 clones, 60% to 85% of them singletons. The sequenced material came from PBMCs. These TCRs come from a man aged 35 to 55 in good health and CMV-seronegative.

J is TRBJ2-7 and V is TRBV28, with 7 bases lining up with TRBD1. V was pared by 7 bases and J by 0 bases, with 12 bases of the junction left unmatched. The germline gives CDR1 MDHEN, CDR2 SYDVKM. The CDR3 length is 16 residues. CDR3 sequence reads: CASNYPDRKSSYEQYF. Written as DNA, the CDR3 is TGTGCCAGCAATTACCCGGACAGGAAGAGCTCCTACGAGCAGTACTTC. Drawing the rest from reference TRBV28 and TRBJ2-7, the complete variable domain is DVKVTQSSRYLVKRTGEKVFLECVQDMDHENMFWYRQDPGLGLRLIYFSYDVKMKEKGDIPEGYSVSREKKERFSLILESASTNQTSMYLCASNYPDRKSSYEQYFGPGTRLTVT.

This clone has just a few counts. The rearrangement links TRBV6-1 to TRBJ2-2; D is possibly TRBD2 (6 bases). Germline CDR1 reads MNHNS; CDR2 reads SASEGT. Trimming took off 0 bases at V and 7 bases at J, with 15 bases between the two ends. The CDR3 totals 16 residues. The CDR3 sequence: CASSEAAGGSFGELFF. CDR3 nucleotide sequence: TGTGCCAGCAGTGAAGCCGCCGGGGGTAGCTTCGGGGAGCTGTTTTTT.

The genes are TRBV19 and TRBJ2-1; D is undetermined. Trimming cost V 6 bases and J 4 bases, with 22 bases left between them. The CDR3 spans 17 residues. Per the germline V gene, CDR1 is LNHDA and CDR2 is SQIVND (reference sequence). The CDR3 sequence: CASRARFAGSPYNEQFF. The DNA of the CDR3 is TGTGCCAGTAGAGCCCGATTTGCCGGGTCCCCTTACAATGAGCAGTTCTTC.

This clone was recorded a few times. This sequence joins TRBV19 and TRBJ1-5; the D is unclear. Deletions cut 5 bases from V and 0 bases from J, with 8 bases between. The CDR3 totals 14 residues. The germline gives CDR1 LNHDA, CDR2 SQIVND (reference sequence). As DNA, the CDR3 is TGTGCCAGTAGTGGAGGGCTTAGCAATCAGCCCCAGCATTTT. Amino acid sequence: CASSGGLSNQPQHF.

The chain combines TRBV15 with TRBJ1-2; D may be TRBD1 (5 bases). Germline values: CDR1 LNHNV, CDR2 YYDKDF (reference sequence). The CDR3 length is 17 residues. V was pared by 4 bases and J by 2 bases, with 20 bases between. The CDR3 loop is CATSTLAGVGSNYGYTF. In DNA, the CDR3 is TGTGCCACCAGCACCCTCGCGGGGGTAGGGTCAAACTATGGCTACACCTTC.

The CDR3 loop is CASSYGQGRSHEQYF. The CDR3 coding sequence is TGTGCCAGCAGTTACGGGCAGGGAAGGAGCCACGAGCAGTACTTC. The rearrangement joins TRBV6-6 to TRBJ2-7; tentative D call: TRBD1 (5 bases). The CDR3 is 15 amino acids. The germline V and J ends were trimmed by 2 bases and 5 bases, with 16 bases remaining between them. Germline CDR1 is MNHNY and CDR2 is SVGAGI (reference sequence).

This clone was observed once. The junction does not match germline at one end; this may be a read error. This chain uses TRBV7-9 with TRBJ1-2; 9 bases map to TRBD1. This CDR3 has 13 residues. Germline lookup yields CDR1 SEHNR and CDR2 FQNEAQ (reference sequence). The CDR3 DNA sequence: TGTTCCAGCAGCTCCGGGACAGGGTATGGCTACACCTTC. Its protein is CSSSSGTGYGYTF.

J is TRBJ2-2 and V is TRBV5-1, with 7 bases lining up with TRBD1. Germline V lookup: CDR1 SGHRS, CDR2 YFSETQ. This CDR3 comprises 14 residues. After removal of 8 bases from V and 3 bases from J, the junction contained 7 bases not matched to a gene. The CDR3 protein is CASNYRGDTGELFF. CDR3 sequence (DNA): TGCGCCAGTAACTACAGGGGCGACACCGGGGAGCTGTTTTTT.

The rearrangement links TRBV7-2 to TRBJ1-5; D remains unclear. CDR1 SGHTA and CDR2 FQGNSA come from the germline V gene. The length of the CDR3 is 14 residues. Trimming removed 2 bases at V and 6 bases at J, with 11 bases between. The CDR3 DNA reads TGTGCCAGCAGCTTAACCGGGATCGGTCAGCCCCAGCATTTT. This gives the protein CASSLTGIGQPQHF.

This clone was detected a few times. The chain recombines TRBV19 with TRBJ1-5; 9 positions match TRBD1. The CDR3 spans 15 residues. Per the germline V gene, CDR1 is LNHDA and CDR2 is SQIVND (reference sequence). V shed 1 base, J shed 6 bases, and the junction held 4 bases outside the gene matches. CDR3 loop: CASSIVTGGGQPQHF. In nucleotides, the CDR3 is TGTGCCAGTAGTATAGTCACAGGGGGCGGTCAGCCCCAGCATTTT.

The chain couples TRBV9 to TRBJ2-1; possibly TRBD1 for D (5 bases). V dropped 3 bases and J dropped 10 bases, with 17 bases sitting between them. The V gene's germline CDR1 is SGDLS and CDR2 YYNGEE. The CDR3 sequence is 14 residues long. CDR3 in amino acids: CASSARVKGLEQFF. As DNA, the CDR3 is TGTGCCAGCAGCGCCAGGGTTAAAGGGTTGGAGCAGTTCTTC.

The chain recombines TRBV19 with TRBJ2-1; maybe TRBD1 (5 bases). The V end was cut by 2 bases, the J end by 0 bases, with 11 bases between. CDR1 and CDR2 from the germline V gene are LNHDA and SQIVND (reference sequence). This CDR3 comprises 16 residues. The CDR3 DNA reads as TGTGCCAGTAGTATACGCGGACACAGCTCCTACAATGAGCAGTTCTTC. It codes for CASSIRGHSSYNEQFF.

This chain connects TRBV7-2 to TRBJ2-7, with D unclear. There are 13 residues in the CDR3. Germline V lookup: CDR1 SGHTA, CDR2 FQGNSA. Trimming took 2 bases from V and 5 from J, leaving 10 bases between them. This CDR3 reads CASSLPSPDEQYF. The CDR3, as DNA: TGTGCCAGCAGCTTACCTTCCCCGGACGAGCAGTACTTC.

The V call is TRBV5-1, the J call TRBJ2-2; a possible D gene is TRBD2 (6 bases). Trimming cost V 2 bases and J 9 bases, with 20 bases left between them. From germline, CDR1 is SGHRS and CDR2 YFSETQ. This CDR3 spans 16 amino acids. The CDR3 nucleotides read TGCGCCAGCAGCTTATCGGGCGGGACCTTAACCCGGGAGCTGTTTTTT. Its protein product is CASSLSGGTLTRELFF.

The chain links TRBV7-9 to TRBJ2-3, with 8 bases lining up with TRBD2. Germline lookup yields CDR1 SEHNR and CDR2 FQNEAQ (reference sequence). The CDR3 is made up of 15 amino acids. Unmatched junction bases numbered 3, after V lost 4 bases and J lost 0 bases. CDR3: CASSSLAESTDTQYF. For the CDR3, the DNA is TGTGCCAGCAGCTCACTAGCGGAAAGCACAGATACGCAGTATTTT.

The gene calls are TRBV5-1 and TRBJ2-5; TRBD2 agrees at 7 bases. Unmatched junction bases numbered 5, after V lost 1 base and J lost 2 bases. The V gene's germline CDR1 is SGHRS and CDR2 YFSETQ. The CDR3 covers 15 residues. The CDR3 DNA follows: TGCGCCAGCAGCTTGAGGCTAGCGGAACAAGAGACCCAGTACTTC. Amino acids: CASSLRLAEQETQYF.

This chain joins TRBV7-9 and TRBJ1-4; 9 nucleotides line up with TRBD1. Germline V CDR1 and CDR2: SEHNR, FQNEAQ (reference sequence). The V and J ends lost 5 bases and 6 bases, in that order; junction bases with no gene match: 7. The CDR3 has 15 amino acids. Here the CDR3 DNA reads TGTGCCAGCAGCCACCGGGACAGGGAGGATGAAAAACTGTTTTTT. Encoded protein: CASSHRDREDEKLFF.

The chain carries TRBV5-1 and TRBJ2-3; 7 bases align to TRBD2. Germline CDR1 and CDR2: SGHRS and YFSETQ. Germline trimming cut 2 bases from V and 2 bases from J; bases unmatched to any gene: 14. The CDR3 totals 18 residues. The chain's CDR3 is CASSFRLRGGADTDTQYF. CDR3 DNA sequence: TGCGCCAGCAGCTTTAGACTTCGGGGAGGGGCTGACACAGATACGCAGTATTTT.